The source of this T cell receptor beta chain is a study of T cells after somatic rescue of genetic block. V lost 4 bases, J lost 6 bases, and 19 bases lay in between. The CDR3 has 15 amino acids. Looked up from germline, CDR1 is SGHRS and CDR2 is YFSETQ. Method: immunoSEQ multiplex PCR; TCRdb's copy keeps in-frame clones and lacks some. Here the sample spans 110,000 or so clones, 90% to 95% being singletons. This sequence was found in a woman younger than 35. V and J are TRBV5-1 and TRBJ1-2, with D possibly TRBD1 on 5 matching bases. Sequences were obtained from peripheral blood mononuclear cells (PBMCs). This CDR3 is CASSLRVAGIDGYTF. The CDR3 DNA reads TGCGCCAGCAGCCTAAGAGTGGCAGGGATTGATGGCTACACCTTC.